This T cell receptor (beta chain) stems from a study of vaccination and CD4 T cells after COVID-19. Treatment here: roughly 11-day PBMC culture with coronavirus spike peptide pools or control peptides (ViraFEST assay). As to this clonotype: As yet, its antigen is unknown.

The length of the CDR3 is 19 residues. Germline V gene lookup returns CDR1 MNHEY and CDR2 SVGAGI. The V end lost 1 base, the J end lost 1 base, and 20 bases lay between the germline ends. Cultured CD4+ T-cell DNA underwent Oncomine TCR Beta short-read sequencing. Using its own MiXCR run on the PCR reads, TCRdb lists one record per CDR3 protein. Here the sample spans under 10,000 distinct CDR3 sequences, around 50% being singletons. V is TRBV6-5 and J is TRBJ2-4, with a possible D match to TRBD1 (6 bases). The sample consisted of CD4+ T cells from blood, cultured in vitro. This clonotype was obtained from a human donor who had recovered from COVID-19. CDR3 nucleotide sequence: TGTGCCAGCAGTTACTACTCGAGGAGAACAGGGACGGCCAAAAACATTCAGTACTTC. This codes for CASSYYSRRTGTAKNIQYF.